This is a list of T cell receptor beta chains from one sample in a study of blood T cell repertoires in COVID-19. Measured with immunoSEQ multiplex PCR; TCRdb has only the in-frame clones, and not every one. The sample has about 75,000 clones, almost 90% seen once. Sample: peripheral blood. All receptors come from a human donor in a cohort sampled during active COVID-19. Each CDR3 is given without its conserved first and last residue.

ASSLDFAGNQPQH	TRBJ1-5	TRBV11-2
ASSMGIFRGQRQPQH	TRBJ1-5	TRBV19
ASSLQGRTEAF	TRBJ1-1	TRBV28
ASSMRATNEKLF	TRBJ1-4	TRBV19
ASSYGGGTGELF	TRBJ2-2	TRBV7-8
AATRGETYEQY	TRBJ2-7	TRBV6-6
ASSLGVNSNTGELF	TRBJ2-2	TRBV7-6
ASSLEEGHRGYNEQF	TRBJ2-1	TRBV5-6
ASSQGPQGRTDTQY	TRBJ2-3	TRBV4-1
ASSADRGRSGNTIY	TRBJ1-3	TRBV5-4
ASSYRELETQY	TRBJ2-5	TRBV6-5
ASSLTKGDTQY	TRBJ2-3	TRBV18
ASTSTGPTGELF	TRBJ2-2	TRBV25-1
ASSYSSGGIETQY	TRBJ2-5	TRBV6-5
ASYDGANTGELF	TRBJ2-2	TRBV10-2
ASSSSRTGNTEAF	TRBJ1-1	TRBV11-2
ASTDRANTGELF	TRBJ2-2	TRBV19
ASSRTGGGSYNSPLH	TRBJ1-6	TRBV27
SVRITQGDEQF	TRBJ2-1	TRBV29-1
ASSPLTYSPLH	TRBJ1-6	TRBV18
ASSLRDIDNSPLH	TRBJ1-6	TRBV3-1/TRBV3-2
ASRPGQGRNQPQH	TRBJ1-5	TRBV6-5
ASSQDWRGRYEQF	TRBJ2-1	TRBV4-3
ASSQAGSSYNEQF	TRBJ2-1	TRBV4-3
ASSLNGGQFQETQY	TRBJ2-5	TRBV7-9
ASSTAWYEQY	TRBJ2-7	TRBV7-2
ATSEAPRTDTQY	TRBJ2-3	TRBV24-1
ASSTGGQGAGTEAF	TRBJ1-1	TRBV5-4
ASSSRQGAGSNYGYT	TRBJ1-2	TRBV27
ASSLGWGGMAF	TRBJ1-1	TRBV7-2
ASSGEGSANEQF	TRBJ2-1	TRBV2
ASSVELMTGIYNEQF	TRBJ2-1	TRBV9
ASSTRQAEKLF	TRBJ1-4	TRBV19
ASSPDRGNQPQH	TRBJ1-5	TRBV11-2
ASSPQNYGYT	TRBJ1-2	TRBV19
ASSLSSLRETQY	TRBJ2-5	TRBV7-2
ASSTGLAGGDNEQF	TRBJ2-1	TRBV7-2
ASSIRQGATEAF	TRBJ1-1	TRBV28
ASSSQTGTPLH	TRBJ1-6	TRBV27
ASSLVRSEQY	TRBJ2-7	TRBV5-6